The clone carrying this TCR beta chain was seen a single time. The table came from immunoSEQ multiplex PCR; TCRdb's copy has only in-frame clones and leaves some out. The sample records approximately 260,000 clones, roughly nine tenths being singletons. The CDR3 contains 15 residues. Germline CDR1 MNHEY, CDR2 SVGAGI. With V trimmed by 8 bases and J by 12 bases, 15 bases remained unmatched. These data come from a study of blood T cell repertoires in COVID-19. Study in general: PBMCs, B-cell-depleted T cells, or T cells provided the cDNA or gDNA that made up the material.

Material: peripheral blood. This TCR was recovered from a man aged 18 to 29 with active or convalescent COVID-19. V usage is TRBV6-5 and J usage is TRBJ1-6, with TRBD1 matching over 8 bases. The CDR3, as DNA: TGTGCCAGCGGCTACCCCGGGACAGGAACCCGACCCCTCCACTTT. Its translation: CASGYPGTGTRPLHF.